What follows describes a single T cell receptor (beta chain). This sample is part of a study of OX40 agonist ivuxolimab in advanced cancers. About the research overall: Treatment received earlier with anti-PD-1, anti-PD-L1 or anti-CTLA-4 agents was allowed, and under 50% had some. Partial responses were seen in three patients, one with hepatocellular carcinoma and two with cutaneous melanoma.

Germline values: CDR1 SGHKS, CDR2 YYEKEE (reference sequence). Trimming shortened V by 0 bases and J by 4 bases, and 11 bases separated the two germline ends. The CDR3 consists of 15 residues. The data were produced by immunoSEQ multiplex PCR, yet TCRdb's version contains in-frame clones alone and is incomplete. This sample yields roughly 86,000 clones, of which 92% are seen a single time; roughly 1.1% belongs to the top ten. The sequencing used CD4+ or CD8+ T cells sorted from blood, collected in a trial of the OX40 agonist ivuxolimab. This rearrangement joins TRBV5-5 to TRBJ2-1; possibly TRBD1 for D (7 bases). This receptor was identified in an adult with an advanced solid tumor such as melanoma, head and neck, liver or kidney cancer. CDR3 nucleotide sequence: TGTGCCAGCAGCTTGGCCCCAGGGGGGTACAATGAGCAGTTCTTC. This encodes CASSLAPGGYNEQFF.